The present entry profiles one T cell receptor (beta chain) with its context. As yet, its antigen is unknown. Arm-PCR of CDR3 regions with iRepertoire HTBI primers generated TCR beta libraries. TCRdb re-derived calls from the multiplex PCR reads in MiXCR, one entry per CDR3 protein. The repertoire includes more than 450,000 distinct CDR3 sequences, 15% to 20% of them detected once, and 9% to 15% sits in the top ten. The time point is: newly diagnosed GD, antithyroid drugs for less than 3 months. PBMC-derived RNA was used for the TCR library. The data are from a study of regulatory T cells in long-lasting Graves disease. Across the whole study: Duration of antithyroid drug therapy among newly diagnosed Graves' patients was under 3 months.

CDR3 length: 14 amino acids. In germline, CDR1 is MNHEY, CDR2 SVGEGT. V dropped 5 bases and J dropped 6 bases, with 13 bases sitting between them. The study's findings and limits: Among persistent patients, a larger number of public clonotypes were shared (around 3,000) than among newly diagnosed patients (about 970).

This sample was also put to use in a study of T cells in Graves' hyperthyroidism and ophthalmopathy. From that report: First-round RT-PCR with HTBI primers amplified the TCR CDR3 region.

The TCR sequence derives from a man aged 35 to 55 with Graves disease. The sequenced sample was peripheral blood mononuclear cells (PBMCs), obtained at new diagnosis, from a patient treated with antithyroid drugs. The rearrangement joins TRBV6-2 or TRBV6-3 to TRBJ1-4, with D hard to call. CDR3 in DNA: TGTGCCAGCAGTGAATTAGGCTCCGATGAAAAACTGTTTTTT. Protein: CASSELGSDEKLFF.